This T cell receptor (beta chain) was recovered during a study of tumor-infiltrating lymphocytes in primary liver carcinoma. This clonotype has a handful of counts. From approximately 530 ng of total RNA, TCR beta-specific cDNA was reverse-transcribed using a constant-region primer. Sequencing libraries for TCR beta derived from three nested multiplex PCR rounds that used slightly modified ARM-PCR. A C-beta reverse primer and TRBV1-TRBV30 forward primers served in each of the first two PCR rounds, at roughly 10 cycles apiece. TCRdb independently ran MiXCR on the multiplex PCR reads; one entry per CDR3 protein. The data show about 180,000 distinct CDR3 sequences, over 50% seen once. The CDR3 has 16 residues. Germline lookup yields CDR1 KGHSY and CDR2 FQNENV. V lost 9 bases and J lost 0, with 15 bases in between. It was unsorted whole blood that yielded blood RNA, and germline DNA was also extracted.

The chain employs TRBV16 and TRBJ2-6; a weak D match, TRBD1 (6 bases). The sequenced material came from peripheral blood. This clonotype originated in a man aged 40-49 years with primary liver carcinoma and hepatitis B virus infection. The CDR3 bases are TGTGCCAGTCGAGGGGGTCCAAGCTCTGGGGCCAACGTCCTGACTTTC. Its protein product is CASRGGPSSGANVLTF.